Listed here are 28 T cell receptor beta chains from one sample, sequenced in a study of human T cells and chemical hapten exposure. The time point here: patch test 1, 2 weeks after DPC sensitization. Treatment given: therapeutic diphenylcyclopropenone sensitization with weekly scalp DPC. TCRdb used MiXCR to reprocess the RACE reads, holding one entry per CDR3 protein. The sample lists approximately 77,000 distinct CDR3 sequences, 7.5% to 9% occurring once. This specimen was whole blood, taken in connection with sensitization to the hapten diphenylcyclopropenone (DPC). All receptors come from a woman in her 30s with alopecia areata. Some clones in this sample may be carry-over from other donors' samples.

The CDR3 sequence: CASSMLDQPQHF. The CDR3 region has the DNA TGTGCCAGTAGTATGTTGGATCAGCCCCAGCATTTT. The gene calls are TRBV19 and TRBJ1-5; D gene unclear. Trimming took off 3 bases at V and 5 bases at J, with 5 bases between the two ends. The CDR3 totals 12 residues. Per the germline V gene, CDR1 is LNHDA and CDR2 is SQIVND (reference sequence).

In its sample, this clonotype was seen many times. The V and J genes are TRBV2 and TRBJ1-1, with unresolved D. Germline CDR1 is SNHLY and CDR2 is FYNNEI. CDR3 length: 16 amino acids. V lost 8 bases, J lost 1 base, and 20 bases lay in between. The CDR3 spells CASRHNPKRGNTEAFF. Here the CDR3 DNA reads TGTGCCAGCCGACACAACCCAAAACGGGGGAACACTGAAGCTTTCTTT.

A few counts support this clonotype. The chain recombines TRBV30 with TRBJ1-4, with D possibly matching TRBD1 (5 bases). V lost 4 bases and J lost 7, with 13 bases in between. Germline V gene data show CDR1 as GTSNPN and CDR2 as SVGIG (reference sequence). The CDR3 contains 13 residues. CDR3 nucleotides: TGTGCCTGGACGTCATCGAGGGGTGAAAAACTGTTTTTT. Its protein product is CAWTSSRGEKLFF.

This clonotype was seen at least ten times. The CDR3 DNA reads TGCGCCAGCAGCACCAGTGTGAACACTGAAGCTTTCTTT. Translated, it gives CASSTSVNTEAFF. The chain couples TRBV5-1 to TRBJ1-1; D not resolved. Looked up from germline, CDR1 is SGHRS and CDR2 is YFSETQ. The CDR3 is 13 amino acids. The V gene lost 4 bases and the J gene lost 0 bases, with 7 bases spanning the gap. The full variable domain, its missing parts supplied by reference TRBV5-1 and TRBJ1-1, is KAGVTQTPRYLIKTRGQQVTLSCSPISGHRSVSWYQQTPGQGLQFLFEYFSETQRNKGNFPGRFSGRQFSNSRSEMNVSTLELGDSALYLCASSTSVNTEAFFGQGTRLTVV.

This clonotype was seen more than once but under ten times. The chain combines TRBV2 with TRBJ1-5; D uncertain. The CDR3 runs to 16 residues. Germline loops: CDR1 SNHLY, CDR2 FYNNEI. Trimming left V 0 bases short and J 7 bases short, with 16 bases between. The CDR3 DNA sequence: TGTGCCAGCAGTGAAGCGGACCCGAGGAGAGGGCAGCCCCAGCATTTT. As protein: CASSEADPRRGQPQHF.

This clonotype was found many times. J is TRBJ2-6 and V is TRBV7-2; D is uncertain. The ends were cut back, 3 bases at V and 2 bases at J, with 5 bases in the middle. The length of the CDR3 is 14 residues. Looked up from germline, CDR1 is SGHTA and CDR2 is FQGNSA. In DNA, the CDR3 is TGTGCCAGCAGCTTTCTGACTGGGGCCAACGTCCTGACTTTC. Translated: CASSFLTGANVLTF.

V usage is TRBV7-2 and J usage is TRBJ2-3; the match to TRBD1 covers 7 bases. Germline trimming cut 5 bases from V and 2 bases from J; bases unmatched to any gene: 7. Germline lookup yields CDR1 SGHTA and CDR2 FQGNSA. This CDR3 is 15 amino acids long. As DNA, the CDR3 is TGTGCCAGCAGCCGAAGACAGGGTACCACAGATACGCAGTATTTT. This sequence encodes CASSRRQGTTDTQYF. The full variable domain, in which reference TRBV7-2 and TRBJ2-3 provide the parts outside the CDR3, is GAGVSQSPSNKVTEKGKDVELRCDPISGHTALYWYRQSLGQGLEFLIYFQGNSAPDKSGLPSDRFSAERTGGSVSTLTIQRTQQEDSAVYLCASSRRQGTTDTQYFGPGTRLTVL.

This clonotype has a handful of counts. The V and J genes are TRBV30 and TRBJ2-7, with TRBD1 matching over 8 bases. The germline CDR1 and CDR2 sequences are GTSNPN and SVGIG (reference sequence). V dropped 2 bases and J dropped 2; count of bases not matched to a gene: 8. This CDR3 contains 15 residues. The CDR3: CAWSTGQGNTYEQYF. Here the CDR3 DNA reads TGTGCCTGGAGTACCGGACAGGGAAACACCTACGAGCAGTACTTC.

This clonotype was seen repeatedly, ten times or more. This chain links TRBV29-1 with TRBJ1-1, with D unresolved. The CDR3 extends over 14 amino acids. The germline gives CDR1 SQVTM, CDR2 ANQGSEA. V lost 5 bases, J lost 0 bases, and 13 bases lay in between. Here the CDR3 DNA reads TGCAGCGTTTCCACGAGAGGCATGAACACTGAAGCTTTCTTT. Its translation: CSVSTRGMNTEAFF.

This clonotype has just a few counts. The J gene is TRBJ1-6, the V gene TRBV20-1, with D unclear. Germline assignment: CDR1 DFQATT and CDR2 SNEGSKA (reference sequence). V shed 0 bases and J shed 6 bases, with 9 bases lying between them. The CDR3 is made up of 14 amino acids. The CDR3 is CSARDSQLNSPLHF. DNA of the CDR3: TGCAGTGCTAGAGATTCACAGCTTAATTCACCCCTCCACTTT.

This clonotype was detected a few times. The chain joins TRBV20-1 to TRBJ2-6, with D unclear. Deletions cut 5 bases from V and 1 base from J, with 9 bases between. The CDR3 covers 14 residues. The germline V gene encodes CDR1 DFQATT and CDR2 SNEGSKA (reference sequence). CDR3 bases: TGCAGTGCTCCGCGTGGGTCTGGGGCCAACGTCCTGACTTTC. Its translation is CSAPRGSGANVLTF.

This clonotype was seen at least ten times. The chain carries TRBV7-9 and TRBJ2-1; D may be TRBD1 (5 bases). V was trimmed by 1 base and J by 5 bases, leaving 12 bases between them. CDR3 size: 15 residues. CDR1 and CDR2 from the germline V gene are SEHNR and FQNEAQ (reference sequence). CDR3 DNA: TGTGCCAGCAGCTTAGACAGGTCGGTACACAATGAGCAGTTCTTC. It translates to CASSLDRSVHNEQFF. The full variable domain, rest sourced from reference TRBV7-9 and TRBJ2-1, is DTGVSQNPRHKITKRGQNVTFRCDPISEHNRLYWYRQTLGQGPEFLTYFQNEAQLEKSRLLSDRFSAERPKGSFSTLEIQRTEQGDSAMYLCASSLDRSVHNEQFFGPGTRLTVL.

The rearrangement uses TRBV5-8 and TRBJ2-3; the D gene could be TRBD1 or TRBD2 (5 bases each). Deletions cut 5 bases from V and 4 bases from J, with 17 bases between. CDR1 is SGHTS, CDR2 YDEGEE, per germline. The CDR3 has 15 residues. This chain's CDR3 is CASRGTARVADTQYF. CDR3 nucleotides: TGTGCCAGCAGAGGGACGGCTAGAGTAGCAGATACGCAGTATTTT.

This clonotype was observed many times. V is TRBV20-1 and J is TRBJ1-2, with 7 bases lining up with TRBD1. The CDR3 contains 14 residues. Trimming at V came to 5 bases and at J to 4 bases, leaving 10 bases not matched to a gene. The V gene's germline CDR1 is DFQATT and CDR2 SNEGSKA (reference sequence). DNA for the CDR3: TGCAGTGCTGTAGACCAGGGGGTCCGCTATGGCTACACCTTC. Its translation is CSAVDQGVRYGYTF.

J is TRBJ1-3 and V is TRBV20-1, with a possible D match to TRBD1 (5 bases). Trimming left V 3 bases short and J 0 bases short, with 9 bases between. CDR3 length: 14 amino acids. Germline values: CDR1 DFQATT, CDR2 SNEGSKA (reference sequence). The DNA for the CDR3 is TGCAGTGCTAGTCTGGGGGGCTCTGGAAACACCATATATTTT. Translation gives CSASLGGSGNTIYF.

This clonotype appeared many times. V usage is TRBV7-9 and J usage is TRBJ1-1; the D is unclear. The length of the CDR3 is 12 residues. V was cut by 5 bases and J by 4 bases, with 8 bases left in between. CDR1 SEHNR and CDR2 FQNEAQ come from the germline V gene (reference sequence). CDR3 nucleotide sequence: TGTGCCAGCAGCCTAGTCAGCACTGAAGCTTTCTTT. Translated: CASSLVSTEAFF.

At least ten counts were recorded for this clonotype. The V gene is TRBV5-1, the J gene TRBJ2-5; 11 nucleotides match TRBD2. Germline CDR1 and CDR2: SGHRS and YFSETQ. CDR3 length equals 19 residues. With 0 bases clipped from V and 6 bases from J, the junction kept 16 bases outside the gene matches. The CDR3 DNA reads as TGCGCCAGCAGCTTGGCACCCGGGCTAGCGGGGGGCCAAGGCAAGACCCAGTACTTC. It encodes CASSLAPGLAGGQGKTQYF.

This clonotype has a count of ten or more. CDR3 bases: TGTGCCATCAGTGAGCCGGGGATAGACACAGATACGCAGTATTTT. This translates into CAISEPGIDTDTQYF. The chain carries TRBV10-3 and TRBJ2-3, with D possibly matching TRBD2 (5 bases). V was cut by 2 bases and J by 2 bases, with 11 bases left in between. CDR3 length: 15 amino acids. Per the germline V gene, CDR1 is ENHRY and CDR2 is SYGVKD.

The table lists this clonotype with many counts. V and J are TRBV6-1 and TRBJ2-1, with 9 bases fitting TRBD2. The CDR3 consists of 15 residues. Trimming took 6 bases from V and 5 from J; bases not matched to a gene: 8. CDR1 is MNHNS and CDR2 is SASEGT in the germline V gene. The CDR3 region has the DNA TGTGCCAGCAGACGAGTAGCGGGGGCTGACAATGAGCAGTTCTTC. The encoded protein is CASRRVAGADNEQFF.

This clonotype was observed at least ten times. The chain carries TRBV12-3 or TRBV12-4 and TRBJ1-3; D is unclear. The CDR3 length is 14 residues. Trimming stripped 3 bases from V and 5 bases from J, with 11 bases between. In DNA form, the CDR3 reads TGTGCCAGCAGTTTCGGCGGTGAACGAAACACCATATATTTT. It specifies CASSFGGERNTIYF.

This clonotype was seen at least ten times. V usage is TRBV29-1 and J usage is TRBJ2-3; D not certain. Germline values: CDR1 SQVTM, CDR2 ANQGSEA. The CDR3 spans 12 residues. V was trimmed by 4 bases and J by 4 bases, leaving 9 bases between them. CDR3 region: CSVGLVPDTQYF. The CDR3 DNA reads as TGCAGCGTTGGCCTAGTCCCAGATACGCAGTATTTT.

This chain links TRBV29-1 with TRBJ2-1; D is tentatively TRBD1 or TRBD2 (5 bases each). CDR3 length: 16 amino acids. Looked up from germline, CDR1 is SQVTM and CDR2 is ANQGSEA. With 4 bases removed from V and 0 bases from J, the gap between germline ends came to 16 bases. The CDR3 DNA reads TGCAGCGTTGTAGGGACGACAGCGAGCTCCTACAATGAGCAGTTCTTC. It encodes CSVVGTTASSYNEQFF.

This clonotype has just a few counts. The chain uses TRBV7-2 and TRBJ2-7, with 11 bases identical to TRBD2. Germline CDR1 and CDR2: SGHTA and FQGNSA. V was pared by 5 bases and J by 2 bases, with 2 bases of the junction left unmatched. CDR3 length equals 14 residues. This CDR3 is CASSKTSGTYEQYF. The CDR3 DNA reads TGTGCCAGCAGCAAGACTAGCGGGACCTACGAGCAGTACTTC. The full variable domain, completed using reference TRBV7-2 and TRBJ2-7, is GAGVSQSPSNKVTEKGKDVELRCDPISGHTALYWYRQSLGQGLEFLIYFQGNSAPDKSGLPSDRFSAERTGGSVSTLTIQRTQQEDSAVYLCASSKTSGTYEQYFGPGTRLTVT.

The table lists this clonotype with many counts. The chain carries TRBV20-1 and TRBJ2-7; 8 bases are a match to TRBD1. Per the germline V gene, CDR1 is DFQATT and CDR2 is SNEGSKA (reference sequence). V trimming: 5 bases; J trimming: 0 bases; junction bases outside the gene matches: 9. This CDR3 is 15 amino acids long. The chain's CDR3 is CSAGFGRGLSYEQYF. CDR3 DNA sequence: TGCAGTGCTGGGTTTGGCAGGGGGCTCTCCTACGAGCAGTACTTC.

As to this clonotype: A clone one base away is much larger, so this may be a read error. The chain carries TRBV27 and TRBJ2-1; D could derive from TRBD1 or TRBD2 (6 bases each). The CDR3 runs to 16 residues. Germline assignment: CDR1 MNHEY and CDR2 SMNVEV (reference sequence). The CDR3 sequence: CASSFRGTPTYNKQFF. The CDR3, as DNA: TGTGCCAGCAGTTTCCGGGGGACACCGACCTACAATAAGCAGTTCTTC.

This clonotype was counted between two and nine times. The chain's CDR3 is CAISIHRGLNTEAFF. In DNA form, the CDR3 reads TGTGCCATCAGTATACACAGGGGGCTGAACACTGAAGCTTTCTTT. The rearrangement uses TRBV10-3 and TRBJ1-1; 9 bases fit TRBD1. Germline assignment: CDR1 ENHRY and CDR2 SYGVKD. With 5 bases clipped from V and 0 bases from J, the junction kept 4 bases outside the gene matches. This CDR3 spans 15 amino acids.

On this clonotype itself: A read error may explain this, as a much larger clone is one base away. The chain has TRBV6-1 and TRBJ1-1; D uncertain. Germline CDR1 reads MNHNS; CDR2 reads SASEGT. The CDR3 spans 14 residues. CDR3 sequence: CARSDGPWGTEAFF. The CDR3 DNA sequence: TGTGCCAGAAGTGATGGGCCCTGGGGCACTGAAGCTTTCTTT.

Worth noting for this clonotype: Possible read error: a much larger clone is one base away. The rearrangement uses TRBV2 and TRBJ2-3, with D possibly called TRBD1 or TRBD2 (5 bases each). CDR1 and CDR2 from the germline V gene are SNHLY and FYNNEI. The CDR3 runs to 14 residues. CDR3 sequence (DNA): TGTGCCAGCACGTGGACGGGACGCACAGGTACGCAGTATTTT. This gives the protein CASTWTGRTGTQYF. The full variable domain, in which reference TRBV2 and TRBJ2-3 provide the parts outside the CDR3, is EPEVTQTPSHQVTQMGQEVILRCVPISNHLYFYWYRQILGQKVEFLVSFYNNEISEKSEIFDDQFSVERPDGSNFTLKIRSTKLEDSAMYFCASTWTGRTGTQYFGPGTRLTVL.